The rows below give T cell receptor beta chains drawn from one sample of a study of blood T cell repertoires in COVID-19. This table comes from immunoSEQ multiplex PCR, and its TCRdb copy is limited to in-frame clones, with some not included. The sample lists under 250,000 clones, approximately 83% occurring once. The source material was peripheral blood. The source is a man aged 30 to 45 who had recovered from COVID-19. Each CDR3 is given with its conserved first and last residue.

V: TRBV4-1; J: TRBJ1-2; CDR3: CASSQRRAGGETGYGYTF
V: TRBV10-1; J: TRBJ2-3; CDR3: CASSEARGSSTDTQYF
V: TRBV29-1; J: TRBJ1-1; CDR3: CSVHGQGPEAFF
V: TRBV5-4; J: TRBJ1-1; CDR3: CASSLETLGAEAFF
V: TRBV19; J: TRBJ1-2; CDR3: CASSLGGGGNYGYTF
V: TRBV9; J: TRBJ1-2; CDR3: CASSGIPTGGVGYTF
V: TRBV7-2; J: TRBJ1-1; CDR3: CASSLTMTGAAFF
V: TRBV7-9; J: TRBJ2-5; CDR3: CASSLLAGGQETQYF
V: TRBV7-9; J: TRBJ2-5; CDR3: CASSSSTSVETQYF
V: TRBV21-1; J: TRBJ1-1; CDR3: CASSKALGQGDTEAFF
V: TRBV19; J: TRBJ2-2; CDR3: CASRPGQGTGELFF
V: TRBV21-1; J: TRBJ2-3; CDR3: CAARWEPSGAKTSTDTQYF
V: TRBV11-2; J: TRBJ1-3; CDR3: CASSSRDRANTIYF
V: TRBV6-5; J: TRBJ1-2; CDR3: CASRKDSYGYTF
V: TRBV28; J: TRBJ1-5; CDR3: CATSNGGRQPQHF